This entry lists 20 T cell receptor beta chains sequenced from one sample in a study of cytotoxic CD8 clonotypes in ibrutinib-treated CLL. Libraries were prepared by immunoSEQ multiplex PCR; TCRdb keeps only in-frame clonotypes and omits some of them. In the table there are some 200,000 clones, roughly three quarters of which are singletons. The sample here was PBMCs, taken after 12 months of ibrutinib treatment. These receptors originate from a human donor with chronic lymphocytic leukemia.

The chain employs TRBV19 and TRBJ2-2; 10 bases map to TRBD2. The CDR3 has 15 residues. V lost 1 base to trimming and J lost 5 bases; unmatched junction nucleotides: 1. Germline lookup yields CDR1 LNHDA and CDR2 SQIVND (reference sequence). CDR3: CASSIGAGGTGELFF. The CDR3 DNA follows: TGTGCCAGTAGTATAGGAGCGGGAGGGACCGGGGAGCTGTTTTTT.

The rearrangement links TRBV4-2 to TRBJ1-1, with a possible D match to TRBD1 (5 bases). Germline V gives CDR1 LGHNA, CDR2 YNFKEQ. The CDR3 runs to 15 residues. V was shortened by 1 base and J by 4 bases, with 13 bases between the two germline ends. CDR3 bases: TGTGCCAGCAGCCAAGGCGCAGGGACCTTCACTGAAGCTTTCTTT. Translating gives CASSQGAGTFTEAFF.

J is TRBJ1-1 and V is TRBV14, with D perhaps matching TRBD1 (5 bases). There are 14 residues in the CDR3. Trimming took 0 bases from V and 11 from J, leaving 16 bases between them. Germline V CDR1 and CDR2: SGHDN, FVKESK. Here the CDR3 reads CASSQDRSSGSAFF. In DNA form, the CDR3 reads TGTGCCAGCAGCCAAGATAGGAGTTCAGGGAGTGCTTTCTTT.

This clone has a handful of counts. This chain joins TRBV7-6 and TRBJ2-7; unclear D gene. The length of the CDR3 is 13 residues. The V and J ends lost 3 bases and 3 bases respectively, with 9 bases between them. Germline-derived CDR1 and CDR2 are SGHVS and FNYEAQ. The CDR3 sequence is CASSFSRSYEQYF. The CDR3 nucleotides are TGTGCCAGCAGCTTTTCTAGGAGCTACGAGCAGTACTTC.

This rearrangement joins TRBV5-1 to TRBJ2-2; TRBD1 might be the D (5 bases). Trimming took 1 base from V and 7 from J, leaving 14 bases between them. Per germline, CDR1 SGHRS and CDR2 YFSETQ. The CDR3 sequence is 15 residues long. The CDR3 here is CASSLPQGRGGELFF. The DNA for the CDR3 is TGCGCCAGCAGCTTGCCCCAGGGTAGGGGCGGGGAGCTGTTTTTT.

This clone came up a few times. The V call is TRBV27, the J call TRBJ2-1; 11 bases match TRBD2. The length of the CDR3 is 15 residues. The junction had 6 bases not matched to a gene; V was cut back by 8 bases and J by 3 bases. CDR1 and CDR2 from the germline V gene are MNHEY and SMNVEV (reference sequence). The CDR3 sequence is CASGSGTSGYNEQFF. The CDR3 bases are TGTGCCAGCGGGTCGGGGACTAGCGGCTACAATGAGCAGTTCTTC.

This clone was seen a handful of times. V gene TRBV2 combines with J gene TRBJ1-4; 7 bases line up with TRBD1. This CDR3 has 15 residues. With 5 bases clipped from V and 7 bases from J, the junction kept 10 bases outside the gene matches. Germline-derived CDR1 and CDR2 are SNHLY and FYNNEI. Here the CDR3 reads CASSPDRARIEKLFF. The CDR3 coding sequence is TGTGCCAGCAGTCCCGACAGGGCCCGGATTGAAAAACTGTTTTTT.

The V call is TRBV18, the J call TRBJ1-2; D gene unclear. The V end was cut by 3 bases, the J end by 3 bases, with 11 bases between. The CDR3 sequence is 14 residues long. Germline values: CDR1 KGHSH, CDR2 LQKENI. This CDR3 reads CASSPAARDYGYTF. CDR3 in DNA: TGTGCCAGCTCACCGGCAGCTCGGGACTATGGCTACACCTTC.

This chain connects TRBV28 to TRBJ1-1; D is ambiguous. This CDR3 region has 12 residues. V shed 7 bases and J shed 0 bases, with 6 bases lying between them. Germline lookup yields CDR1 MDHEN and CDR2 SYDVKM. This chain's CDR3 is CASKELNTEAFF. The CDR3 bases are TGTGCCAGCAAGGAGCTGAACACTGAAGCTTTCTTT.

The chain couples TRBV11-1 to TRBJ2-2, with a tentative D call TRBD1 (5 bases). Per the germline V gene, CDR1 is SGHAT and CDR2 is FQDESV (reference sequence). Trimming removed 5 bases at V and 6 bases at J, with 19 bases between. The length of the CDR3 is 16 residues. CDR3 amino acids: CASSKTAELVSGELFF. For the CDR3, the DNA is TGTGCCAGCAGCAAGACAGCCGAATTAGTGTCCGGGGAGCTGTTTTTT.

CDR3 sequence: CASSFQGGDTIYF. CDR3 DNA: TGTGCCAGCAGCTTTCAGGGTGGGGACACCATATATTTT. The chain couples TRBV11-2 to TRBJ1-3; tentative D call: TRBD1 (5 bases). V was clipped by 3 bases and J by 8 bases, with 11 bases between them. Germline V gene lookup returns CDR1 SGHAT and CDR2 FQNNGV. This CDR3 has 13 residues. The full variable domain, its missing parts supplied by reference TRBV11-2 and TRBJ1-3, is EAGVAQSPRYKIIEKRQSVAFWCNPISGHATLYWYQQILGQGPKLLIQFQNNGVVDDSQLPKDRFSAERLKGVDSTLKIQPAKLEDSAVYLCASSFQGGDTIYFGEGSWLTVV.

The V and J genes are TRBV4-2 and TRBJ2-1, with TRBD2 matching 10 bases. After removal of 0 bases from V and 4 bases from J, the junction contained 9 bases not matched to a gene. The CDR3 runs to 18 residues. Germline CDR1 is LGHNA and CDR2 is YNFKEQ. CDR3 protein: CASSQDPLAGVGYNEQFF. The CDR3 DNA reads TGTGCCAGCAGCCAAGACCCCCTAGCGGGAGTGGGATACAATGAGCAGTTCTTC.

CDR3 in DNA: TGTGCCAGCAGCTTCGAGGGGTCCTACGAGCAGTACTTC. It codes for CASSFEGSYEQYF. The V call is TRBV7-9, the J call TRBJ2-7; the D call may be TRBD1 or TRBD2 (5 bases each). The CDR3 contains 13 residues. Trimming pared 3 bases from V and 1 base from J, leaving 7 bases between. CDR1 and CDR2 from the germline V gene are SEHNR and FQNEAQ (reference sequence).

The chain couples TRBV6-6 to TRBJ2-7; the match to TRBD1 covers 7 bases. This CDR3 contains 15 residues. V dropped 4 bases and J dropped 1; count of bases not matched to a gene: 7. Germline CDR1 and CDR2: MNHNY and SVGAGI (reference sequence). The CDR3 bases are TGTGCCAGCAGTTCCGTGACAGGGCTATCCTACGAGCAGTACTTC. Amino acid sequence: CASSSVTGLSYEQYF.

V is TRBV29-1 and J is TRBJ1-5, with 10 bases lining up with TRBD1. Germline CDR1 and CDR2: SQVTM and ANQGSEA. The CDR3 sequence is 13 residues long. V shed 6 bases, J shed 4 bases, and the junction held 3 bases outside the gene matches. CDR3 region: CSVGQGVNQPQHF. The CDR3 DNA sequence: TGCAGCGTCGGACAGGGGGTGAATCAGCCCCAGCATTTT.

The chain links TRBV18 to TRBJ1-6; tentative D call: TRBD1 (5 bases). The CDR3 loop spans 19 amino acids. The V gene lost 3 bases and the J gene lost 0 bases, with 18 bases spanning the gap. Per germline, CDR1 KGHSH and CDR2 LQKENI. This CDR3 is CASSPSGTVYSSYNSPLHF. CDR3 nucleotides: TGTGCCAGCTCACCTTCCGGGACGGTCTACAGCTCCTATAATTCACCCCTCCACTTT. Supplemented by reference TRBV18 and TRBJ1-6, the full variable domain reads NAGVMQNPRHLVRRRGQEARLRCSPMKGHSHVYWYRQLPEEGLKFMVYLQKENIIDESGMPKERFSAEFPKEGPSILRIQQVVRGDSAAYFCASSPSGTVYSSYNSPLHFGNGTRLTVT.

This clone was found a few times. The rearrangement joins TRBV7-2 to TRBJ1-1; D is uncertain. The CDR3 totals 15 residues. Germline V gives CDR1 SGHTA, CDR2 FQGNSA. Trimming shortened V by 2 bases and J by 1 base, and 11 bases separated the two germline ends. CDR3 sequence (DNA): TGTGCCAGCAGCTTATATGCGCTTTCGAACACTGAAGCTTTCTTT. Residues: CASSLYALSNTEAFF.

A word on this clone: Other DNA sequences in this specimen translate into the identical CDR3. The chain employs TRBV27 and TRBJ2-1; D uncertain. Trimming removed 5 bases from V and 0 bases from J, with 5 bases in between. Germline CDR1 is MNHEY and CDR2 is SMNVEV (reference sequence). The CDR3 totals 13 residues. As DNA, the CDR3 is TGTGCCAGCAGTCTGAGCTCCTACAATGAGCAGTTCTTC. Amino acids: CASSLSSYNEQFF.

This clone has only a few counts. The rearrangement joins TRBV30 to TRBJ1-1, with unresolved D. Between the trimmed V and J ends, which lost 5 bases and 2 bases, there was a span of 15 bases. The CDR3 is 14 amino acids. CDR1 GTSNPN and CDR2 SVGIG come from the germline V gene (reference sequence). The DNA of the CDR3 is TGTGCCTGGGCTTACGGTTTAGGTAACACTGAAGCTTTCTTT. Residues: CAWAYGLGNTEAFF.

This chain connects TRBV4-2 to TRBJ2-5, with D perhaps matching TRBD2 (6 bases). There are 15 residues in the CDR3. From germline, CDR1 is LGHNA and CDR2 YNFKEQ. The germline V and J ends were trimmed by 1 base and 1 base, with 10 bases remaining between them. CDR3 coding DNA: TGTGCCAGCAGCCAAGGGACGGGGGTCCAAGAGACCCAGTACTTC. It encodes CASSQGTGVQETQYF.